This entry lists 10 T cell receptor beta chains sequenced from one sample in a study of control samples from healthy donors and cancer patients. Clones were read by immunoSEQ multiplex PCR, and TCRdb kept only the in-frame ones, dropping some. The sample shows about 120,000 clones, 93% of them seen only once. Specimen: blood. These receptors all stem from a man aged 25-45 years in good health.

The chain recombines TRBV29-1 with TRBJ1-2; D not certain. The CDR3 is made up of 15 amino acids. CDR1 is SQVTM and CDR2 is ANQGSEA in the germline V gene. Trimming removed 5 bases at V and 0 bases at J, with 16 bases between. CDR3 sequence (DNA): TGCAGCGTTACGCCGGGCCAACTAACTAACTATGGCTACACCTTC. It codes for CSVTPGQLTNYGYTF.

The chain couples TRBV27 to TRBJ1-1; 9 positions agree with TRBD1. In germline, CDR1 is MNHEY, CDR2 SMNVEV (reference sequence). The ends lost 10 bases at V and 3 bases at J; junction bases unmatched: 3. The CDR3 has 12 residues. CDR3 nucleotide sequence: TGTGCCACCGGACAGGGGTACACTGAAGCTTTCTTT. Translation: CATGQGYTEAFF.

In DNA form, the CDR3 reads TGTGCCAGCAAGGACAGCACATACAATGAGCAGTTCTTC. It encodes CASKDSTYNEQFF. The rearrangement joins TRBV2 to TRBJ2-1, with D possibly TRBD1 on 6 matching bases. Germline loops: CDR1 SNHLY, CDR2 FYNNEI. The V and J ends lost 7 bases and 4 bases respectively, with 11 bases between them. The CDR3 is made up of 13 amino acids.

This sequence joins TRBV12-3 or TRBV12-4 and TRBJ1-2; unclear D gene. The V and J ends lost 1 base and 7 bases respectively, with 10 bases between them. The CDR3 is made up of 13 amino acids. DNA of the CDR3: TGTGCCAGCAGTTTAGTTGGACTAAGTGGCTACACCTTC. This encodes CASSLVGLSGYTF.

The rearrangement links TRBV3-1 (or the pseudogene TRBV3-2) to TRBJ1-3; D gene uncertain. CDR3 length: 15 residues. Germline V CDR1 and CDR2: LGHDT, YNNKEL (reference sequence). V lost 0 bases, J lost 0 bases, and 6 bases lay in between. The CDR3 nucleotides are TGTGCCAGCAGCCAAGACGGCTTCTCTGGAAACACCATATATTTT. It specifies CASSQDGFSGNTIYF.

The chain couples TRBV12-5 to TRBJ2-7; TRBD2 might be the D (5 bases). V gave up 0 bases and J gave up 7 bases, with 13 bases separating them. The CDR3 consists of 14 residues. Germline V gene lookup returns CDR1 LGHNT and CDR2 FRNRAP. The CDR3 nucleotides read TGTGCTAGTGGTTTGGTCCCGGGGTCGGGGGAGCAGTACGTC. It specifies CASGLVPGSGEQYV.

V is TRBV18 and J is TRBJ1-3; a weak D match, TRBD1 (6 bases). Germline assignment: CDR1 KGHSH and CDR2 LQKENI. V was cut by 0 bases and J by 0 bases, with 9 bases left in between. This CDR3 spans 16 amino acids. CDR3 nucleotides: TGTGCCAGCTCACCACCGGCAGGGGCCTCTGGAAACACCATATATTTT. Amino acids: CASSPPAGASGNTIYF. The full variable domain, completed using reference TRBV18 and TRBJ1-3, is NAGVMQNPRHLVRRRGQEARLRCSPMKGHSHVYWYRQLPEEGLKFMVYLQKENIIDESGMPKERFSAEFPKEGPSILRIQQVVRGDSAAYFCASSPPAGASGNTIYFGEGSWLTVV.

To note about this clone: A junction boundary mismatches the germline segment, possibly from a read error. Other DNA sequences within the sample encode an identical CDR3. The chain has TRBV28 and TRBJ2-5; D gene uncertain. The V gene's germline CDR1 is MDHEN and CDR2 SYDVKM. The CDR3 runs 16 residues. The chain's CDR3 is CASSFDRLQPQETQYF. The DNA of the CDR3 is TGTGCCAGCAGTTTCGATAGACTTCAACCCCAAGAGACTCAGTACTTC.

This chain connects TRBV6-5 to TRBJ2-1; perhaps TRBD1 as D (6 bases). Germline assignment: CDR1 MNHEY and CDR2 SVGAGI. This CDR3 comprises 14 residues. V gave up 0 bases and J gave up 3 bases, with 6 bases separating them. As DNA, the CDR3 is TGTGCCAGCAGTTACTCACAGGGCTACAATGAGCAGTTCTTC. It yields the protein CASSYSQGYNEQFF.

V usage is TRBV20-1 and J usage is TRBJ1-2, with D possibly being TRBD1 (5 bases). Germline assignment: CDR1 DFQATT and CDR2 SNEGSKA (reference sequence). CDR3 length: 14 amino acids. Trimming removed 5 bases at V and 4 bases at J, with 17 bases between. The CDR3 nucleotides read TGCAGTGCTCGTGGTTTACAGGTTTTCTATGGCTACACCTTC. It codes for CSARGLQVFYGYTF.